This record looks at one T cell receptor beta chain sequence and its context. TCRdb's copy holds only in-frame clones and misses some; the assay was immunoSEQ multiplex PCR. The table shows over 750,000 clones, with 90% to 97% occurring only once. These data originate in a study of shared clonotypes between healthy human individuals. The V and J ends lost 6 bases and 10 bases respectively, with 21 bases between them. Germline CDR1 ENHRY, CDR2 SYGVKD. This CDR3 comprises 14 residues. CD45RO negativity and positive selection for CCR7 defined naive CD8 cells, a population that excluded terminally differentiated effector memory CD45RA+ cells.

This chain links TRBV10-3 with TRBJ1-1, with a possible D match to TRBD1 (6 bases). The sequence was obtained from a man under 40 in good health. Sequencing input: naive CD8+ T cells sorted from blood. The CDR3 region is CAIREGQMTALAFF. The CDR3 region has the DNA TGTGCCATCAGGGAAGGACAGATGACCGCGTTAGCTTTCTTT.